This T cell receptor beta chain was captured by sequencing in a study of cytotoxic CD8 clonotypes in ibrutinib-treated CLL. Study background: Response material was collected after a median around 12 months of treatment, range 6 to 36. Study-wide findings and caveats: There were differences in sampling times between sustained-remission and progressing patients.

Per the germline V gene, CDR1 is MNHEY and CDR2 is SMNVEV (reference sequence). V shed 3 bases and J shed 8 bases, with 13 bases lying between them. This CDR3 has 14 amino acids. This clone came up a few times. Its specificity is not known. TCRdb keeps only in-frame clones here, not all; method: immunoSEQ multiplex PCR. The profile shows tens of thousands of clones, approximately 67% of them singletons. The sample here was PBMCs, taken at disease progression, from a patient treated with ibrutinib. The genes are TRBV27 and TRBJ1-4; TRBD1 might be the D (6 bases). The origin of this receptor is a human donor with chronic lymphocytic leukemia. The CDR3 protein is CASSLTGSGEKLFF. CDR3 bases: TGTGCCAGCAGTTTGACAGGTTCGGGAGAAAAACTGTTTTTT.